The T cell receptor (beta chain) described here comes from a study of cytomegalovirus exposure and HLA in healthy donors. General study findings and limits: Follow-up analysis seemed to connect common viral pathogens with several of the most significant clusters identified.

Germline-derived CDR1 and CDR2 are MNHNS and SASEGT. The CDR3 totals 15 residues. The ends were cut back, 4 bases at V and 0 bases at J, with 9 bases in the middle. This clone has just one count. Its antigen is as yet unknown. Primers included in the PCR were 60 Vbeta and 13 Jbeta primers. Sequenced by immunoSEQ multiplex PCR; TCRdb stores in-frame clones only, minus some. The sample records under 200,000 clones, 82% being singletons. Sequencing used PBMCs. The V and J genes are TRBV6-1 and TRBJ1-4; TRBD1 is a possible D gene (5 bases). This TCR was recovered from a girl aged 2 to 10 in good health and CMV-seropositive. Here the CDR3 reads CASSGQTATNEKLFF. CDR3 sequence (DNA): TGTGCCAGCAGTGGACAGACCGCAACTAATGAAAAACTGTTTTTT.